These T cell receptor beta chains were read from a single sample in a study of blood T cell repertoires in COVID-19. This table comes from immunoSEQ multiplex PCR, and its TCRdb copy is limited to in-frame clones, with some not included. Altogether roughly 75,000 clones are present, 86% being singletons, with the ten largest covering 17%. Sequencing was performed on peripheral blood. The receptors here all came from an elderly man in a cohort sampled during active COVID-19. Both conserved end residues are part of each CDR3. Fields, in order: V gene, clone size, J gene, CDR3 length, D gene, CDR3 protein, CDR3 DNA. A D gene is named only where the DNA matches it firmly. The size field is filled for only some rows; it gives once, few, many or a size class.

V gene: TRBV5-4
clone size: .
J gene: TRBJ1-1
CDR3 length: 17
D gene: .
CDR3 protein: CASSLPQGGTMNTEAFF
CDR3 DNA: TGTGCCAGCAGCTTGCCCCAAGGAGGGACGATGAACACTGAAGCTTTCTTT

V gene: TRBV6-6
clone size: .
J gene: TRBJ1-4
CDR3 length: 16
D gene: TRBD1
CDR3 protein: CASRAAGTGGSEKLFF
CDR3 DNA: TGTGCCAGCAGGGCTGCCGGGACAGGGGGCTCTGAAAAACTGTTTTTT

V gene: TRBV5-1
clone size: once
J gene: TRBJ2-2
CDR3 length: 16
D gene: .
CDR3 protein: CASSSATTGGTGELFF
CDR3 DNA: TGCGCCAGCAGCTCAGCCACTACGGGTGGAACCGGGGAGCTGTTTTTT

V gene: TRBV19
clone size: .
J gene: TRBJ1-5
CDR3 length: 14
D gene: .
CDR3 protein: CASSIGTGNQPQHF
CDR3 DNA: TGTGCCAGTAGTATAGGAACAGGGAATCAGCCCCAGCATTTT

V gene: TRBV5-1
clone size: once
J gene: TRBJ1-4
CDR3 length: 14
D gene: TRBD1
CDR3 protein: CASSETGGAEKLFF
CDR3 DNA: TGCGCCAGCAGCGAGACAGGGGGTGCTGAAAAACTGTTTTTT

V gene: TRBV5-3
clone size: once
J gene: TRBJ2-1
CDR3 length: 15
D gene: .
CDR3 protein: CARSLVRASENEQFF
CDR3 DNA: TGTGCCAGAAGCTTGGTCCGGGCTAGCGAAAATGAGCAGTTCTTC

V gene: TRBV27
clone size: once
J gene: TRBJ1-1
CDR3 length: 15
D gene: .
CDR3 protein: CASSPLKRAGTEAFF
CDR3 DNA: TGTGCCAGCAGTCCACTTAAGCGGGCGGGCACTGAAGCTTTCTTT

V gene: TRBV5-1
clone size: .
J gene: TRBJ2-3
CDR3 length: 17
D gene: .
CDR3 protein: CASSAFPRIGGTDTQYF
CDR3 DNA: TGCGCCAGCAGCGCCTTCCCCAGGATCGGGGGCACAGATACGCAGTATTTT

V gene: TRBV6-5
clone size: .
J gene: TRBJ1-5
CDR3 length: 14
D gene: TRBD1
CDR3 protein: CASSLDRVAQPQHF
CDR3 DNA: TGTGCCAGCAGCTTAGACAGGGTAGCTCAGCCCCAGCATTTT

V gene: TRBV7-9
clone size: .
J gene: TRBJ2-7
CDR3 length: 12
D gene: .
CDR3 protein: CASSPRTDEQYF
CDR3 DNA: TGTGCCAGCAGCCCCAGGACTGACGAGCAGTACTTC

V gene: TRBV19
clone size: .
J gene: TRBJ1-6
CDR3 length: 15
D gene: TRBD1
CDR3 protein: CASSRGQGGSSPLHF
CDR3 DNA: TGTGCCAGTAGTAGGGGACAGGGTGGTAGTTCACCCCTCCACTTT

V gene: TRBV11-3
clone size: .
J gene: TRBJ2-5
CDR3 length: 14
D gene: TRBD2
CDR3 protein: CASSLGGGGETQYF
CDR3 DNA: TGTGCCAGCAGCTTAGGCGGGGGGGGAGAGACCCAGTACTTC

V gene: TRBV18
clone size: .
J gene: TRBJ1-1
CDR3 length: 16
D gene: .
CDR3 protein: CASSLLLGPRNTEAFF
CDR3 DNA: TGTGCCAGCTCACTCCTACTAGGCCCAAGGAACACTGAAGCTTTCTTT

V gene: TRBV7-2
clone size: .
J gene: TRBJ2-3
CDR3 length: 16
D gene: TRBD2
CDR3 protein: CASTPGTSGVPDTQYF
CDR3 DNA: TGTGCCAGCACTCCCGGGACTAGCGGGGTCCCAGATACGCAGTATTTT

V gene: TRBV5-1
clone size: once
J gene: TRBJ2-2
CDR3 length: 14
D gene: TRBD1
CDR3 protein: CASSWTGTTGELFF
CDR3 DNA: TGCGCCAGCAGCTGGACAGGGACCACCGGGGAGCTGTTTTTT

V gene: TRBV7-9
clone size: few
J gene: TRBJ2-3
CDR3 length: 14
D gene: TRBD2
CDR3 protein: CASSSLAITDTQYF
CDR3 DNA: TGTGCCAGCAGCTCACTAGCGATCACAGATACGCAGTATTTT

V gene: TRBV6-2/TRBV6-3
clone size: .
J gene: TRBJ2-7
CDR3 length: 14
D gene: TRBD1
CDR3 protein: CASSDITGANEQYF
CDR3 DNA: TGTGCCAGCAGCGATATAACAGGGGCGAACGAGCAGTACTTC

V gene: TRBV3-1/TRBV3-2
clone size: .
J gene: TRBJ1-1
CDR3 length: 15
D gene: .
CDR3 protein: CASSQEYRGSGEAFF
CDR3 DNA: TGTGCCAGCAGCCAAGAGTATAGGGGAAGTGGTGAAGCTTTCTTT

V gene: TRBV6-5
clone size: .
J gene: TRBJ2-3
CDR3 length: 13
D gene: .
CDR3 protein: CASMRDDTDTQYF
CDR3 DNA: TGTGCCAGCATGAGGGATGACACAGATACGCAGTATTTT

V gene: TRBV5-5
clone size: .
J gene: TRBJ1-5
CDR3 length: 16
D gene: TRBD1
CDR3 protein: CASSPGTGRLNQPQHF
CDR3 DNA: TGTGCCAGCAGCCCTGGGACAGGGCGGCTGAATCAGCCCCAGCATTTT

V gene: TRBV18
clone size: .
J gene: TRBJ2-3
CDR3 length: 18
D gene: TRBD2
CDR3 protein: CASSLEEALAGGPNTQYF
CDR3 DNA: TGTGCCAGCTCACTAGAGGAAGCTCTAGCGGGGGGGCCAAATACGCAGTATTTT

V gene: TRBV7-2
clone size: .
J gene: TRBJ2-1
CDR3 length: 13
D gene: .
CDR3 protein: CASSLTTGHEQFF
CDR3 DNA: TGTGCCAGCAGCTTAACAACAGGTCATGAGCAGTTCTTC

V gene: TRBV6-5
clone size: .
J gene: TRBJ2-7
CDR3 length: 14
D gene: TRBD1
CDR3 protein: CASSYSTGPYEQYF
CDR3 DNA: TGTGCCAGCAGTTACTCGACAGGGCCCTACGAGCAGTACTTC

V gene: TRBV12-3/TRBV12-4
clone size: .
J gene: TRBJ2-7
CDR3 length: 12
D gene: .
CDR3 protein: CASTGSAYEQYF
CDR3 DNA: TGTGCCAGCACAGGGTCAGCCTACGAGCAGTACTTC

V gene: TRBV5-5
clone size: .
J gene: TRBJ2-1
CDR3 length: 16
D gene: TRBD1
CDR3 protein: CASSWRTGGAYNEQFF
CDR3 DNA: TGTGCCAGCAGCTGGCGGACAGGGGGCGCCTACAATGAGCAGTTCTTC

V gene: TRBV2
clone size: .
J gene: TRBJ2-2
CDR3 length: 15
D gene: TRBD1
CDR3 protein: CASRDRTGGTGELFF
CDR3 DNA: TGTGCCAGCAGGGACCGGACAGGGGGCACCGGGGAGCTGTTTTTT

V gene: TRBV29-1
clone size: .
J gene: TRBJ1-1
CDR3 length: 10
D gene: .
CDR3 protein: CSASNTEAFF
CDR3 DNA: TGCAGCGCTTCAAACACTGAAGCTTTCTTT

V gene: TRBV2
clone size: .
J gene: TRBJ1-5
CDR3 length: 16
D gene: .
CDR3 protein: CASSLPYLGGKQPQHF
CDR3 DNA: TGTGCCAGCAGTCTTCCATATCTCGGGGGTAAACAGCCCCAGCATTTT

V gene: TRBV28
clone size: .
J gene: TRBJ1-4
CDR3 length: 13
D gene: TRBD1
CDR3 protein: CASSSQGAGKLFF
CDR3 DNA: TGTGCCAGCAGTTCACAGGGGGCAGGAAAACTGTTTTTT

V gene: TRBV29-1
clone size: once
J gene: TRBJ2-3
CDR3 length: 10
D gene: .
CDR3 protein: CSVLEYTQYF
CDR3 DNA: TGCAGTGTATTAGAGTATACGCAGTATTTT

V gene: TRBV11-2
clone size: .
J gene: TRBJ2-7
CDR3 length: 13
D gene: TRBD1
CDR3 protein: CASGRDRGHEQYF
CDR3 DNA: TGTGCCAGCGGTCGGGACAGGGGCCACGAGCAGTACTTC

V gene: TRBV15
clone size: .
J gene: TRBJ2-7
CDR3 length: 13
D gene: TRBD1
CDR3 protein: CATRGTGGGEQYF
CDR3 DNA: TGTGCCACCCGCGGGACAGGGGGTGGAGAGCAGTACTTC

V gene: TRBV5-4
clone size: .
J gene: TRBJ1-4
CDR3 length: 14
D gene: TRBD1
CDR3 protein: CASTRDRGPEKLFF
CDR3 DNA: TGTGCCAGCACCCGGGACAGGGGGCCTGAAAAACTGTTTTTT

V gene: TRBV7-2
clone size: .
J gene: TRBJ1-5
CDR3 length: 18
D gene: .
CDR3 protein: CASSLGGVRAYSNQPQHF
CDR3 DNA: TGTGCCAGCAGCCTCGGAGGGGTACGAGCTTATAGCAATCAGCCCCAGCATTTT

V gene: TRBV10-3
clone size: .
J gene: TRBJ1-2
CDR3 length: 12
D gene: .
CDR3 protein: CAITQQGYGYTF
CDR3 DNA: TGTGCCATCACCCAGCAGGGCTATGGCTACACCTTC

V gene: TRBV19
clone size: .
J gene: TRBJ1-2
CDR3 length: 12
D gene: .
CDR3 protein: CASSQGGFGYTF
CDR3 DNA: TGTGCCAGCAGTCAAGGGGGTTTTGGCTACACCTTC

V gene: TRBV24-1
clone size: .
J gene: TRBJ1-2
CDR3 length: 12
D gene: .
CDR3 protein: CATSDKNYGYTF
CDR3 DNA: TGTGCCACCTCAGACAAGAACTATGGCTACACCTTC

V gene: TRBV7-4
clone size: .
J gene: TRBJ2-3
CDR3 length: 13
D gene: .
CDR3 protein: CASSFPGADTQYF
CDR3 DNA: TGTGCCAGCAGCTTCCCCGGGGCAGATACGCAGTATTTT

V gene: TRBV5-1
clone size: .
J gene: TRBJ2-2
CDR3 length: 16
D gene: TRBD1
CDR3 protein: CASSVTGFANTGELFF
CDR3 DNA: TGCGCCAGCAGCGTGACAGGGTTCGCGAACACCGGGGAGCTGTTTTTT

V gene: TRBV19
clone size: .
J gene: TRBJ1-5
CDR3 length: 13
D gene: .
CDR3 protein: CASTEGIGQPQHF
CDR3 DNA: TGTGCCAGTACGGAGGGTATCGGTCAGCCCCAGCATTTT

V gene: TRBV2
clone size: .
J gene: TRBJ1-2
CDR3 length: 14
D gene: TRBD1
CDR3 protein: CASSVQGARYGYTF
CDR3 DNA: TGTGCCAGCAGTGTGCAGGGGGCAAGGTATGGCTACACCTTC

V gene: TRBV7-9
clone size: .
J gene: TRBJ1-1
CDR3 length: 15
D gene: .
CDR3 protein: CASSLYTRGNTEAFF
CDR3 DNA: TGTGCCAGCAGCTTATATACTCGAGGGAACACTGAAGCTTTCTTT

V gene: TRBV7-9
clone size: .
J gene: TRBJ1-4
CDR3 length: 13
D gene: TRBD1
CDR3 protein: CASSSDREEKLFF
CDR3 DNA: TGTGCCAGCAGCTCGGACAGGGAGGAAAAACTGTTTTTT

V gene: TRBV14
clone size: .
J gene: TRBJ2-1
CDR3 length: 14
D gene: .
CDR3 protein: CASTDGGYYNEQFF
CDR3 DNA: TGTGCCAGCACCGACGGGGGTTACTACAATGAGCAGTTCTTC

V gene: TRBV7-2
clone size: .
J gene: TRBJ2-4
CDR3 length: 17
D gene: TRBD1
CDR3 protein: CASSAFTGGTGKNIQYF
CDR3 DNA: TGTGCCAGCAGCGCATTTACAGGGGGCACGGGCAAAAACATTCAGTACTTC

V gene: TRBV11-2
clone size: .
J gene: TRBJ1-1
CDR3 length: 14
D gene: .
CDR3 protein: CASSLDGGNTEAFF
CDR3 DNA: TGTGCCAGCAGCTTAGACGGGGGGAACACTGAAGCTTTCTTT

V gene: TRBV5-1
clone size: .
J gene: TRBJ2-3
CDR3 length: 14
D gene: .
CDR3 protein: CASSPSPITDTQYF
CDR3 DNA: TGCGCCAGCAGCCCCTCACCTATCACAGATACGCAGTATTTT

V gene: TRBV19
clone size: .
J gene: TRBJ1-5
CDR3 length: 16
D gene: .
CDR3 protein: CASSTLLGVGNQPQHF
CDR3 DNA: TGTGCCAGTAGTACCCTCCTCGGTGTTGGCAATCAGCCCCAGCATTTT

V gene: TRBV19
clone size: .
J gene: TRBJ2-7
CDR3 length: 14
D gene: .
CDR3 protein: CASRQGQGKNEQYF
CDR3 DNA: TGTGCCAGTAGACAGGGCCAGGGAAAGAACGAGCAGTACTTC

V gene: TRBV5-4
clone size: .
J gene: TRBJ1-1
CDR3 length: 15
D gene: .
CDR3 protein: CASSPPGNLNTEAFF
CDR3 DNA: TGTGCCAGCAGCCCGCCAGGGAATTTAAACACTGAAGCTTTCTTT

V gene: TRBV4-1
clone size: .
J gene: TRBJ2-2
CDR3 length: 17
D gene: .
CDR3 protein: CASSPRTSLAVTGELFF
CDR3 DNA: TGCGCCAGCAGCCCTCGCACGAGCTTGGCGGTCACCGGGGAGCTGTTTTTT

V gene: TRBV11-2
clone size: .
J gene: TRBJ1-1
CDR3 length: 14
D gene: TRBD1
CDR3 protein: CASSLDRGSTEAFF
CDR3 DNA: TGTGCCAGCAGCTTGGACAGGGGGAGCACTGAAGCTTTCTTT

V gene: TRBV4-1
clone size: .
J gene: TRBJ2-1
CDR3 length: 17
D gene: .
CDR3 protein: CASSTVFVTGVDYEQFF
CDR3 DNA: TGCGCCAGCAGCACCGTTTTTGTAACGGGGGTGGACTATGAGCAGTTCTTC